Included here is one T cell receptor beta chain sequence, with context. Its target is not known. This sample also contains other DNA sequences that code for the same CDR3. TCRdb's copy holds only in-frame clones and misses some; the assay was immunoSEQ multiplex PCR. The sample holds over 200,000 clones, around 94% seen once. The data originate from a study of T cell responses to AZD1222 COVID-19 vaccine. Study-wide results and caveats: Repertoires were obtained only post-peak T cell response.

Trimming pared 6 bases from V and 1 base from J, leaving 4 bases between. Germline V gene sequence: CDR1 MNHEY, CDR2 SMNVEV (reference sequence). The CDR3 length is 13 residues. V usage is TRBV27 and J usage is TRBJ2-6, with D uncertain. Source: peripheral blood, taken 28 days after the second dose of the MenACWY control vaccine. The TCR comes from an adult who received the MenACWY meningococcal vaccine as a control. The CDR3 protein is CASRLSGANVLTF. CDR3 DNA sequence: TGTGCCAGCAGGCTTTCTGGGGCCAACGTCCTGACTTTC.